Each of the 27 T cell receptor beta chains below was sequenced from the same sample in a study of CD8+ T cells in alopecia areata. Treatment in this sample: oral pan-JAK inhibitor, 5-10 mg twice daily. As the sequencing template, cDNA was produced by extracting RNA and reverse transcribing it. Method: immunoSEQ multiplex PCR; TCRdb's copy keeps in-frame clones and lacks some. This sample has some 120,000 clones; approximately 60% occur once, and the top ten carry approximately 5.1%. The specimen was CD4+ T cells sorted from blood, collected at week 4, from a patient treated with tofacitinib. The receptors shown here come from a human donor with alopecia areata.

This chain joins TRBV7-8 and TRBJ1-6; TRBD1 aligns across 8 bases. V lost 3 bases to trimming and J lost 8 bases; unmatched junction nucleotides: 3. Germline-derived CDR1 and CDR2 are SGHVS and FQNEAQ. The CDR3 is 14 amino acids. The CDR3 DNA follows: TGTGCCAGCAGCTTTACAGGGGGTTATTCACCCCTCCACTTT. Translation gives CASSFTGGYSPLHF.

This clone turned up a few times. The chain has TRBV2 and TRBJ2-2; no clear D. V was trimmed by 7 bases and J by 6 bases, leaving 15 bases between them. This CDR3 is 14 amino acids long. Per germline, CDR1 SNHLY and CDR2 FYNNEI. The CDR3 DNA follows: TGTGCCAGCATGCCCCCCCCCACGCCCGGGGAGCTGTTTTTT. Its protein product is CASMPPPTPGELFF.

This clone has more than one count but fewer than ten. The rearrangement uses TRBV30 and TRBJ1-5; D is undetermined. Germline V gene sequence: CDR1 GTSNPN, CDR2 SVGIG (reference sequence). This CDR3 is built from 12 residues. The germline V and J ends were trimmed by 2 bases and 2 bases, with 4 bases remaining between them. The CDR3 reads CAWSLGNQPQHF. CDR3 coding DNA: TGTGCCTGGAGTTTGGGCAATCAGCCCCAGCATTTT.

The chain carries TRBV7-8 and TRBJ1-1; 7 bases map to TRBD1. The ends lost 5 bases at V and 0 bases at J; junction bases unmatched: 6. Germline V CDR1 and CDR2: SGHVS, FQNEAQ. CDR3 length: 15 amino acids. CDR3 sequence reads: CASSATGRMNTEAFF. As DNA, the CDR3 is TGTGCCAGCAGCGCGACAGGGCGCATGAACACTGAAGCTTTCTTT.

This clone came up a few times. The rearrangement uses TRBV27 and TRBJ2-2, with D hard to call. The germline V and J ends were trimmed by 5 bases and 4 bases, with 8 bases remaining between them. Germline V gene data show CDR1 as MNHEY and CDR2 as SMNVEV (reference sequence). The CDR3 has 13 residues. The CDR3 DNA reads TGTGCCAGCAGTCTCCAGCGCACCGGGGAGCTGTTTTTT. Translated, it gives CASSLQRTGELFF.

This chain joins TRBV9 and TRBJ2-5; no firm D call. This CDR3 has 14 amino acids. V dropped 0 bases and J dropped 1 base, with 7 bases sitting between them. The germline V gene encodes CDR1 SGDLS and CDR2 YYNGEE. CDR3: CASSVAGSQETQYF. CDR3 DNA sequence: TGTGCCAGCAGCGTAGCTGGATCCCAAGAGACCCAGTACTTC.

The V call is TRBV29-1, the J call TRBJ2-3; TRBD1 is a possible D gene (6 bases). Germline assignment: CDR1 SQVTM and CDR2 ANQGSEA. This CDR3 is 13 amino acids long. Trimming removed 4 bases at V and 8 bases at J, with 16 bases between. CDR3 coding DNA: TGCAGCGTTGTATCAGCTTTAGGGGGTACGCAGTATTTT. Translating it yields CSVVSALGGTQYF.

CDR3: CASSLGTSNDEQYF. In DNA, the CDR3 is TGTGCCAGCAGTTTAGGGACTAGCAACGACGAGCAGTACTTC. The chain has TRBV27 and TRBJ2-7, with 9 bases fitting TRBD2. The trim removed 2 bases at V and 5 bases at J, leaving 4 bases unmatched. This CDR3 is built from 14 residues. Germline loops: CDR1 MNHEY, CDR2 SMNVEV (reference sequence).

This chain's CDR3 is CASSVDPGGAGKLFF. In DNA, the CDR3 is TGTGCCAGCAGCGTAGATCCAGGGGGCGCGGGGAAACTGTTTTTT. The chain couples TRBV9 to TRBJ1-4; TRBD1 agrees at 8 bases. V lost 0 bases, J lost 11 bases, and 9 bases stayed unmatched. This CDR3 region has 15 residues. Germline CDR1 and CDR2: SGDLS and YYNGEE.

The rearrangement joins TRBV28 to TRBJ1-2; D uncertain. Per the germline V gene, CDR1 is MDHEN and CDR2 is SYDVKM. V was clipped by 1 base and J by 6 bases, with 12 bases between them. The CDR3 sequence is 14 residues long. CDR3 nucleotide sequence: TGTGCCAGCAGTTTATCTGGGAACTCCGATGGCTACACCTTC. It yields the protein CASSLSGNSDGYTF.

In its sample, this clone was seen a few times. The chain carries TRBV30 and TRBJ2-5, with a weak D call TRBD2 (6 bases). The V gene's germline CDR1 is GTSNPN and CDR2 SVGIG (reference sequence). CDR3 length equals 15 residues. V lost 0 bases and J 4 bases, leaving 15 bases between the germline ends. CDR3 DNA: TGTGCCTGGAGTGTATTCGGAGGGCCGGGAGAGACCCAGTACTTC. This gives the protein CAWSVFGGPGETQYF.

The V and J genes are TRBV2 and TRBJ2-5; 10 nucleotides match TRBD2. The length of the CDR3 is 14 residues. Germline V gene sequence: CDR1 SNHLY, CDR2 FYNNEI. V dropped 8 bases and J dropped 4; count of bases not matched to a gene: 7. The CDR3 loop reads CASPGSGRGETQYF. The CDR3 nucleotides read TGTGCCAGCCCTGGCAGCGGGAGGGGAGAGACCCAGTACTTC. Full variable domain (remainder filled in from reference TRBV2 and TRBJ2-5): EPEVTQTPSHQVTQMGQEVILRCVPISNHLYFYWYRQILGQKVEFLVSFYNNEISEKSEIFDDQFSVERPDGSNFTLKIRSTKLEDSAMYFCASPGSGRGETQYFGPGTRLLVL.

The chain has TRBV20-1 and TRBJ1-3; no definite D call. Germline V lookup: CDR1 DFQATT, CDR2 SNEGSKA (reference sequence). V lost 4 bases and J lost 3, with 4 bases in between. The CDR3 covers 11 residues. CDR3 sequence (DNA): TGCAGTGCTACGAATGGAAACACCATATATTTT. This codes for CSATNGNTIYF.

The chain carries TRBV4-1 and TRBJ1-6, with D unresolved. CDR3 length: 15 amino acids. The V gene lost 8 bases and the J gene lost 6 bases, with 17 bases spanning the gap. Germline values: CDR1 MGHRA, CDR2 YSYEKL. For the CDR3, the DNA is TGCGCCAGCTCGAATGGCGGGGTACTTAATTCACCCCTCCACTTT. This translates into CASSNGGVLNSPLHF.

This clone was seen only once. The chain recombines TRBV25-1 with TRBJ1-2, with 8 positions matching TRBD1. J lost 6 bases, V lost 5 bases, and 5 bases had no gene match. Germline V CDR1 and CDR2: MGHDK, SYGVNS. The CDR3 sequence is 13 residues long. The CDR3 sequence: CASSLQGEHGYTF. The DNA of the CDR3 is TGTGCCAGCAGTCTACAGGGGGAGCATGGCTACACCTTC.

The chain employs TRBV13 and TRBJ2-5; D is unclear. Per the germline V gene, CDR1 is PRHDT and CDR2 is FYEKMQ (reference sequence). V dropped 0 bases and J dropped 2 bases, with 7 bases sitting between them. This CDR3 contains 14 residues. CDR3 nucleotide sequence: TGTGCCAGCAGCTTAGGCTTGGGGCAAGAGACCCAGTACTTC. Protein sequence: CASSLGLGQETQYF.

This clone was counted between two and nine times. The chain has TRBV29-1 and TRBJ1-2, with D possibly TRBD1 on 5 matching bases. The CDR3 covers 11 residues. V shed 4 bases and J shed 4 bases, with 7 bases lying between them. In germline, CDR1 is SQVTM, CDR2 ANQGSEA. CDR3 sequence (DNA): TGCAGCGTTGGCGGGGGCTATGGCTACACCTTC. Translation: CSVGGGYGYTF. Drawing the rest from reference TRBV29-1 and TRBJ1-2, the complete variable domain is SAVISQKPSRDICQRGTSLTIQCQVDSQVTMMFWYRQQPGQSLTLIATANQGSEATYESGFVIDKFPISRPNLTFSTLTVSNMSPEDSSIYLCSVGGGYGYTFGSGTRLTVV.

This clone was counted between two and nine times. V usage is TRBV11-2 and J usage is TRBJ1-5; D gene ambiguous. The CDR3 covers 14 residues. V was cut by 5 bases and J by 7 bases, with 15 bases left in between. Germline values: CDR1 SGHAT, CDR2 FQNNGV. CDR3 sequence reads: CASSQGGLGQPQHF. In nucleotides, the CDR3 is TGTGCCAGCAGCCAAGGAGGGCTAGGGCAGCCCCAGCATTTT.

V gene TRBV10-3 combines with J gene TRBJ2-7; D tentatively reads TRBD1 or TRBD2 (6 bases each). Trimming removed 3 bases from V and 4 bases from J, with 13 bases in between. Germline values: CDR1 ENHRY, CDR2 SYGVKD. The CDR3 consists of 14 residues. CDR3 protein: CAISDTRGRYEQYF. As DNA, the CDR3 is TGTGCCATCAGTGATACCCGGGGGCGGTACGAGCAGTACTTC.

This chain joins TRBV6-6 and TRBJ2-5; TRBD1 aligns across 7 bases. With 6 bases clipped from V and 1 base from J, the junction kept 5 bases outside the gene matches. Germline CDR1 and CDR2: MNHNY and SVGAGI (reference sequence). CDR3 length equals 14 residues. CDR3 sequence: CASSSGQPQETQYF. For the CDR3, the DNA is TGTGCCAGCAGCTCGGGACAGCCCCAAGAGACCCAGTACTTC.

This clone was counted only a few times. CDR3 sequence reads: CSVAGTGGTDTQYF. The CDR3, as DNA: TGCAGCGTGGCCGGGACAGGGGGCACAGATACGCAGTATTTT. The genes are TRBV29-1 and TRBJ2-3; 10 bases map to TRBD1. CDR1 is SQVTM, CDR2 ANQGSEA, per germline. CDR3 size: 14 residues. V trimming: 6 bases; J trimming: 1 base; junction bases outside the gene matches: 4.

The genes are TRBV27 and TRBJ1-2, with a possible D match to TRBD1 (6 bases). The CDR3 length is 13 residues. Germline V gene data show CDR1 as MNHEY and CDR2 as SMNVEV (reference sequence). V was clipped by 4 bases and J by 7 bases, with 13 bases between them. The CDR3 DNA is TGTGCCAGCAGTTCCAACAGGGTGGGTGGCTACACCTTC. Residues: CASSSNRVGGYTF.

This clone was observed a handful of times. The chain couples TRBV28 to TRBJ2-7; D could derive from TRBD1 or TRBD2 (5 bases each). V was clipped by 3 bases and J by 6 bases, with 9 bases between them. Germline V CDR1 and CDR2: MDHEN, SYDVKM. The CDR3 runs 12 residues. The CDR3 sequence: CASSLRGVEQYF. In nucleotides, the CDR3 is TGTGCCAGCAGTTTGAGAGGGGTCGAGCAGTACTTC.

This clone appeared a few times. The chain has TRBV5-6 and TRBJ2-3; D is uncertain. The CDR3 loop spans 13 amino acids. V was clipped by 4 bases and J by 10 bases, with 16 bases between them. Germline V lookup: CDR1 SGHDT, CDR2 YYEEEE. The CDR3 region is CASSPSIAVPQYF. The CDR3 DNA is TGTGCCAGCAGCCCGTCAATAGCAGTCCCGCAGTATTTT.

V gene TRBV7-2 combines with J gene TRBJ1-1; no clear D gene. With 0 bases removed from V and 7 bases from J, the gap between germline ends came to 12 bases. Germline V gene data show CDR1 as SGHTA and CDR2 as FQGNSA. The CDR3 totals 14 residues. The CDR3 DNA is TGTGCCAGCAGCTTAGCGGTTGTGGCACTTGAAGCTTTCTTT. It translates to CASSLAVVALEAFF.

The chain couples TRBV10-3 to TRBJ2-2, with TRBD1 identical over 7 bases. This CDR3 is built from 15 residues. Per the germline V gene, CDR1 is ENHRY and CDR2 is SYGVKD. V lost 1 base and J lost 8; bases outside the gene matches: 7. CDR3 nucleotide sequence: TGTGCCATCAGTGAGTGGACAGGAGAGACGGGGGAGCTGTTTTTT. Protein: CAISEWTGETGELFF.

The chain carries TRBV18 and TRBJ1-3; D might be TRBD1 (6 bases). Germline lookup yields CDR1 KGHSH and CDR2 LQKENI. Trimming cost V 8 bases and J 0 bases, with 11 bases left between them. CDR3 length: 14 residues. CDR3 DNA sequence: TGTGCCAGCCAACCGGACAGCTCTGGAAACACCATATATTTT. Translating it yields CASQPDSSGNTIYF.